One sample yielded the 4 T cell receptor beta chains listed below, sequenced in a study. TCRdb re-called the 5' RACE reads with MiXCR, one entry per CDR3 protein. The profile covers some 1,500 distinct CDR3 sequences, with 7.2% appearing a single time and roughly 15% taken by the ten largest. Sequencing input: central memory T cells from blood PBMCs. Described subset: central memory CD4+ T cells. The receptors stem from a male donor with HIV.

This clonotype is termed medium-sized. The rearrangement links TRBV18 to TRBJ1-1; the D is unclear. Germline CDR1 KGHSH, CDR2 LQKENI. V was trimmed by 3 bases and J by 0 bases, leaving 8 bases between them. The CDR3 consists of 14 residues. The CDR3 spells CASSPSYLNTEAFF. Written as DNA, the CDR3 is TGTGCCAGCTCACCTTCTTATTTGAACACTGAAGCTTTCTTT.

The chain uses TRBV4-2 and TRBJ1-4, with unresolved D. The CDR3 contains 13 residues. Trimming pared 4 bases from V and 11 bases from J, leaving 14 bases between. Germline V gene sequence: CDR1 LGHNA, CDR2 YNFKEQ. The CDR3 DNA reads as TGTGCCAGCAGCCGAGAGAGACTTGGGAAACTGTTTTTT. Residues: CASSRERLGKLFF.

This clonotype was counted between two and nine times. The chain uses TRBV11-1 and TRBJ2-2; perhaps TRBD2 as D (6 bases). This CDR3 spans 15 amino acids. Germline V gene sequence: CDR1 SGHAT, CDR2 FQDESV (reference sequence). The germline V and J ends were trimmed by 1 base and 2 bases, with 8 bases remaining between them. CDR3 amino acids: CASSLGTTNTGELFF. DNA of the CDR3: TGTGCCAGCAGCTTAGGGACTACCAACACCGGGGAGCTGTTTTTT.

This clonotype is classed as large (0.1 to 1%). DNA for the CDR3: TGTGCCAGCAGTCGCCTGGGCAGACGCTCTGGAAACACCATATATTTT. Protein product: CASSRLGRRSGNTIYF. The V call is TRBV6-1, the J call TRBJ1-3; no definite D call. Trimming cost V 5 bases and J 0 bases, with 14 bases left between them. The CDR3 has 16 amino acids. Germline V gene data show CDR1 as MNHNS and CDR2 as SASEGT.